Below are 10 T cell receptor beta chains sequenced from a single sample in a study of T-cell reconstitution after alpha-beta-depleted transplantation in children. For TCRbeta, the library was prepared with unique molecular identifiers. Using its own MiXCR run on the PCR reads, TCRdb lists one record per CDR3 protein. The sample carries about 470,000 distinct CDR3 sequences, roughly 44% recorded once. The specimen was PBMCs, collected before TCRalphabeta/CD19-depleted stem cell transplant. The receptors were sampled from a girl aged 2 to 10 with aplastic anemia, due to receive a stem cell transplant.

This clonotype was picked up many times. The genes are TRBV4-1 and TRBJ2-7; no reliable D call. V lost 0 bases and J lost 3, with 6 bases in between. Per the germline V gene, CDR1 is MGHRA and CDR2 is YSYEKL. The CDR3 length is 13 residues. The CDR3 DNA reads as TGCGCCAGCAGCCAAGACTGGTTCTACGAGCAGTACTTC. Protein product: CASSQDWFYEQYF.

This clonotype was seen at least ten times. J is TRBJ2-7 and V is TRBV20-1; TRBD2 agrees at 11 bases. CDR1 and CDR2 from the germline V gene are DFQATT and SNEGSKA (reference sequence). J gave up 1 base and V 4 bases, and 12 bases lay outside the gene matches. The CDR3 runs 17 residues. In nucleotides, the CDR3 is TGCAGTGCTATCCCCTCTACTAGCGGGAGAAGGTCCTACGAGCAGTACTTC. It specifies CSAIPSTSGRRSYEQYF.

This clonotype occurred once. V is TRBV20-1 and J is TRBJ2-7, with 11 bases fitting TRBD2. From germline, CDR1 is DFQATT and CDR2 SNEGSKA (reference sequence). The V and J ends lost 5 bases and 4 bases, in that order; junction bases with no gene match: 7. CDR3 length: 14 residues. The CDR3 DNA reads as TGCAGTGCTCCTCAAGGGACTAGCGGATACGAGCAGTACTTC. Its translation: CSAPQGTSGYEQYF.

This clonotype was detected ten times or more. As DNA, the CDR3 is TGTGCCAGCGAGGGGGATGACACCGGGGAGCTGTTTTTT. Protein: CASEGDDTGELFF. This rearrangement joins TRBV6-1 to TRBJ2-2, with D perhaps matching TRBD1 (6 bases). Germline lookup yields CDR1 MNHNS and CDR2 SASEGT. Trimming pared 8 bases from V and 3 bases from J, leaving 10 bases between. The CDR3 covers 13 residues.

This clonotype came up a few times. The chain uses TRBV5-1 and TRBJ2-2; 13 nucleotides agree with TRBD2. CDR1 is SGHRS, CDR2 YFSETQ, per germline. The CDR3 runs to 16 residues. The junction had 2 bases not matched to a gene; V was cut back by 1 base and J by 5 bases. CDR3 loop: CASSLWTSGGTGELFF. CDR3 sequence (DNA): TGCGCCAGCAGCTTGTGGACTAGCGGGGGAACCGGGGAGCTGTTTTTT.

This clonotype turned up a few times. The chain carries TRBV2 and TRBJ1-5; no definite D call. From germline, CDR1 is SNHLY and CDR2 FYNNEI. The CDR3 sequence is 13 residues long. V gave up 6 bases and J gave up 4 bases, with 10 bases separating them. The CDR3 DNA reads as TGTGCCAGCAGGCAAGAGGGAAATCAGCCCCAGCATTTT. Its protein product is CASRQEGNQPQHF.

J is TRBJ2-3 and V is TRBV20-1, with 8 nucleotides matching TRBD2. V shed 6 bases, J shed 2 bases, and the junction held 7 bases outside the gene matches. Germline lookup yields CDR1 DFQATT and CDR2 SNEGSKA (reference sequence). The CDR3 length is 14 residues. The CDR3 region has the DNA TGCAGTGCAGGGAGGCGGGGGGCCACAGATACGCAGTATTTT. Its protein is CSAGRRGATDTQYF.

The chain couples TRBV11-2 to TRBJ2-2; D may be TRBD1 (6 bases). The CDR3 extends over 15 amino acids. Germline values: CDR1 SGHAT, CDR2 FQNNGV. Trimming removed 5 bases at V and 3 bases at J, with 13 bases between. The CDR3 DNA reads TGTGCCAGCAGCCCAGGACAGTCTTACACCGGGGAGCTGTTTTTT. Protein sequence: CASSPGQSYTGELFF.

DNA for the CDR3: TGTGCCAGCAGCCGGACTCAGATAGGGTTCGATGAGCAGTTCTTC. Protein product: CASSRTQIGFDEQFF. V is TRBV5-5 and J is TRBJ2-1; D might be TRBD2 (5 bases). V was pared by 4 bases and J by 8 bases, with 19 bases between. Germline V gene data show CDR1 as SGHKS and CDR2 as YYEKEE (reference sequence). The CDR3 has 15 amino acids.

This CDR3 reads CSVADRRVSYEQYF. The CDR3 bases are TGCAGCGTAGCAGACCGACGGGTCTCCTACGAGCAGTACTTC. V and J are TRBV29-1 and TRBJ2-7; D call uncertain. The CDR3 runs to 14 residues. Deletions cut 6 bases from V and 0 bases from J, with 15 bases between. Germline V lookup: CDR1 SQVTM, CDR2 ANQGSEA.